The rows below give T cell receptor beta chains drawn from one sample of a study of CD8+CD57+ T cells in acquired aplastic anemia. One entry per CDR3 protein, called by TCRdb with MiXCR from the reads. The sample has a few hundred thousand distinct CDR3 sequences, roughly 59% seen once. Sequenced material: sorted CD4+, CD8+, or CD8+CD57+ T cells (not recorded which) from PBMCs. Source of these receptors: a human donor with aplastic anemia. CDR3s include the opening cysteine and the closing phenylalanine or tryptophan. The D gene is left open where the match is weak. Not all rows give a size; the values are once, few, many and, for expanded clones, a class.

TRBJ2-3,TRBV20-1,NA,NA,TGCAGATGTAGAGTGGCAGCCACAGATACGCAGTATTTT,CRCRVAATDTQYF
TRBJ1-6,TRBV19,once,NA,TGTGCCAGTAGTATGCGATCCGGGACAACTCTCCACTTT,CASSMRSGTTLHF
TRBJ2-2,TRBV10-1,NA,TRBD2,TGCGCCAGCAGCCTTGGGACTAGCGCCGGGGAGCTGTTTTTT,CASSLGTSAGELFF
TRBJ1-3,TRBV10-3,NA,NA,TGTGCCATCGGGGCGGTCTCTGGAAACACCATATATTTT,CAIGAVSGNTIYF
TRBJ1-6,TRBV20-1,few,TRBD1,TGCAGTGCTCACGGGACAGTTAATTCACCCCTCCACTTT,CSAHGTVNSPLHF
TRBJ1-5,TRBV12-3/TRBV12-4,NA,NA,TGTGCCAGCAGTTTGGGCAGGGTAGGACAGCCCCAGCATTTT,CASSLGRVGQPQHF
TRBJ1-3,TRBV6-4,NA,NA,TGTGCCAGCAGCACTCTGCCCCCCTCCAGTGGAGACACCATATATTTT,CASSTLPPSSGDTIYF
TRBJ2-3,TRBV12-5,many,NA,TGTGCTAGTGGTTTGGAAGGACTATCCGATACGCAGTATTTT,CASGLEGLSDTQYF
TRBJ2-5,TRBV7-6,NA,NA,TGTGCCAGCAGCCCAAGGACAGCACGGGAGACCCAGTACTTC,CASSPRTARETQYF
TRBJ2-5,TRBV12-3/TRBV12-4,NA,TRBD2,TGTGCCAGCAGTTCTCTTGTAGCGGGTCAAGAGACCCAGTACTTC,CASSSLVAGQETQYF
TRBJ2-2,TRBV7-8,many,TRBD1,TGTGCCAGCAGCTTCTACAGGGGGACCGGGGAGCTGTTTTTT,CASSFYRGTGELFF
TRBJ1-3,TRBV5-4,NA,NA,TGTGCCAGCAGCTTAACCCCGGAGGACACCATATATTTT,CASSLTPEDTIYF
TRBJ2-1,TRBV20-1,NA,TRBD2,TGCAGTGCTAGAGAGGGGGAGGGCCACCGTGAGCAGTTCTTC,CSAREGEGHREQFF
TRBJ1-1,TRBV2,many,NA,TGTGCCAGCAGTGGTATAATTTTAAACACTGAAGCTTTCTTT,CASSGIILNTEAFF
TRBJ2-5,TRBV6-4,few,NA,TGTGCCAGCAGTGAAACGGGCGTCCAAGAGACCCAGTACTTC,CASSETGVQETQYF
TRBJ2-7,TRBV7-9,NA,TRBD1,TGTGCCAGCAGCTCCGGACAGGGCTCTCCCTCCTACGAGCAGTACTTC,CASSSGQGSPSYEQYF